These T cell receptor beta chains were read from a single sample in a study of blood T cells in healthy people across ages. TCRdb recomputed calls from the 5' RACE reads with MiXCR, one row per CDR3 protein. The sample lists about 510,000 distinct CDR3 sequences; roughly a quarter were seen once. This same sample was also part of a study on T cells of mothers and their children.

Sequencing was done on a sample of blood. Source of these receptors: a boy younger than 10 in good health. Both conserved end residues are part of each CDR3. Each record gives: D gene, V gene, clone size, J gene, CDR3 DNA, CDR3 protein. The D gene is left open where the match is weak. Only some rows state a clone size, as once, few, many or a class for expanded clones.

d_call: NA
v_call: TRBV10-3
clone_size: once
j_call: TRBJ2-1
cdr3_nt: TGTGCCATCAGTGAGTCCAGGGAGACTGAGCAGTTCTTC
cdr3_aa: CAISESRETEQFF

d_call: NA
v_call: TRBV20-1
clone_size: NA
j_call: TRBJ2-5
cdr3_nt: TGCAGTGCTTATGCCCACAACCAAGAGACCCAGTACTTC
cdr3_aa: CSAYAHNQETQYF

d_call: NA
v_call: TRBV7-9
clone_size: few
j_call: TRBJ2-7
cdr3_nt: TGTGCCAGCAGCGAGGACTTAAAACCCTACGAGCAGTACTTC
cdr3_aa: CASSEDLKPYEQYF

d_call: NA
v_call: TRBV9
clone_size: NA
j_call: TRBJ2-1
cdr3_nt: TGTGCCAGCAGCGACTCGGGGGGCACTACCTACAATGAGCAGTTCTTC
cdr3_aa: CASSDSGGTTYNEQFF

d_call: TRBD2
v_call: TRBV3-1
clone_size: NA
j_call: TRBJ2-7
cdr3_nt: TGTGCCAGCAGCCCGGGGATTCTAGCGGGCGGTTTGTATTACGAGCAGTACTTC
cdr3_aa: CASSPGILAGGLYYEQYF

d_call: NA
v_call: TRBV12-3/TRBV12-4
clone_size: few
j_call: TRBJ2-7
cdr3_nt: TGTGCCAGCAGTTTACTAGGGCTCAACGAGCAGTACTTC
cdr3_aa: CASSLLGLNEQYF

d_call: NA
v_call: TRBV7-2
clone_size: few
j_call: TRBJ2-7
cdr3_nt: TGTGCCAGCAGCTCCTCAGGGGGGACTCCATACGAGCAGTACTTC
cdr3_aa: CASSSSGGTPYEQYF

d_call: NA
v_call: TRBV21-1
clone_size: few
j_call: TRBJ2-1
cdr3_nt: TGTGCCAGCAGCGCATACAAGGGGAAGCGGGACGGCTACAATGAGCAGTTCTTC
cdr3_aa: CASSAYKGKRDGYNEQFF

d_call: NA
v_call: TRBV7-2
clone_size: NA
j_call: TRBJ2-3
cdr3_nt: TGTGCCAGCAGCTTAGATTTGGTCGGCACAGATACGCAGTATTTT
cdr3_aa: CASSLDLVGTDTQYF

d_call: TRBD1
v_call: TRBV28
clone_size: few
j_call: TRBJ2-1
cdr3_nt: TGTGCCAGCAGTCTCCTACGACAGGGGGCGAGAGAGCAGTTCTTC
cdr3_aa: CASSLLRQGAREQFF

d_call: NA
v_call: TRBV20-1
clone_size: few
j_call: TRBJ2-5
cdr3_nt: TGCAGTGCTAGAGTAGGGCAAGAGACTCAGTACTTC
cdr3_aa: CSARVGQETQYF

d_call: TRBD2
v_call: TRBV20-1
clone_size: NA
j_call: TRBJ2-5
cdr3_nt: TGCAGTGTTGCGTCAGCGGGAAAGTCAGAGACCCAGTACTTC
cdr3_aa: CSVASAGKSETQYF

d_call: NA
v_call: TRBV29-1
clone_size: NA
j_call: TRBJ2-5
cdr3_nt: TGCAGCGTTGCTGGCAGGGGGGACGAGACCCAGTACTTC
cdr3_aa: CSVAGRGDETQYF

d_call: NA
v_call: TRBV6-6
clone_size: NA
j_call: TRBJ1-6
cdr3_nt: TGTGCCAGCAGTTCGCTCCGGGGGCATATGGCCCTCCACTTT
cdr3_aa: CASSSLRGHMALHF

d_call: NA
v_call: TRBV5-1
clone_size: few
j_call: TRBJ2-7
cdr3_nt: TGCGCCAGCAGCGGGGGGACCCGTACCCCTTGGGAGCAGTACTTC
cdr3_aa: CASSGGTRTPWEQYF

d_call: NA
v_call: TRBV5-5
clone_size: NA
j_call: TRBJ2-2
cdr3_nt: TGTGCCAGCAGCTTGGACAGGTGGAACACCGGGGAGCTGTTTTTT
cdr3_aa: CASSLDRWNTGELFF

d_call: NA
v_call: TRBV29-1
clone_size: few
j_call: TRBJ2-1
cdr3_nt: TGCAGCGTTGCTTTGGGGGCGGTAAGTGAGCAGTTCTTC
cdr3_aa: CSVALGAVSEQFF

d_call: NA
v_call: TRBV7-8
clone_size: few
j_call: TRBJ2-5
cdr3_nt: TGTGCCAGCAGTCAACCTCCCAGGACGGCACAAGAGACCCAGTACTTC
cdr3_aa: CASSQPPRTAQETQYF

d_call: TRBD2
v_call: TRBV4-3
clone_size: NA
j_call: TRBJ2-3
cdr3_nt: TGCGCCAGCAGCCAAGAGATCACGGGAGGGCCCGGGACAGATACGCAGTATTTT
cdr3_aa: CASSQEITGGPGTDTQYF

d_call: TRBD2
v_call: TRBV12-3/TRBV12-4
clone_size: once
j_call: TRBJ2-3
cdr3_nt: TGTGCCAGCAGCCCCTTGACTAGCGGGACCCCAGATACGCAGTATTTT
cdr3_aa: CASSPLTSGTPDTQYF

d_call: NA
v_call: TRBV6-1
clone_size: NA
j_call: TRBJ2-7
cdr3_nt: TGTGCCAGCAGTACGAGTTCCGGGTACGAGCAGTACTTC
cdr3_aa: CASSTSSGYEQYF

d_call: TRBD1
v_call: TRBV5-6
clone_size: NA
j_call: TRBJ2-2
cdr3_nt: TGCGCCAGCAGCTTGCGGGACAGGGGTTACACCGGGGAGCTGTTTTTT
cdr3_aa: CASSLRDRGYTGELFF

d_call: TRBD2
v_call: TRBV7-9
clone_size: NA
j_call: TRBJ2-7
cdr3_nt: TGTGCCAGCAGCTTCGCACGGGGGGCCTACGAGCAGTACTTC
cdr3_aa: CASSFARGAYEQYF

d_call: NA
v_call: TRBV29-1
clone_size: NA
j_call: TRBJ1-4
cdr3_nt: TGCAGCGCCGGGGAGGGTGAAAAACTGTTTTTT
cdr3_aa: CSAGEGEKLFF

d_call: TRBD2
v_call: TRBV27
clone_size: NA
j_call: TRBJ2-3
cdr3_nt: TGTGCCAGCAGTCTTAGCGGGAGAGGAGCAGATACGCAGTATTTT
cdr3_aa: CASSLSGRGADTQYF

d_call: NA
v_call: TRBV7-2
clone_size: NA
j_call: TRBJ2-1
cdr3_nt: TGTGCCAGCAGCACGGGACCCACAGTCGAGCAGTTCTTC
cdr3_aa: CASSTGPTVEQFF

d_call: NA
v_call: TRBV29-1
clone_size: few
j_call: TRBJ2-5
cdr3_nt: TGCAGCGTTGAATTTTCTACAGGGTGGCAAGAGACCCAGTACTTC
cdr3_aa: CSVEFSTGWQETQYF

d_call: TRBD1
v_call: TRBV3-1
clone_size: NA
j_call: TRBJ2-2
cdr3_nt: TGTGCCAGCAGCTCGACAGGGGGCGTAGAAACCGGGGAGTTGTTTTTT
cdr3_aa: CASSSTGGVETGELFF

d_call: NA
v_call: TRBV6-5
clone_size: NA
j_call: TRBJ2-7
cdr3_nt: TGTGCCAGCAGTTACACGTATAGGGGGGGCTCCTACGAGCAGTACTTC
cdr3_aa: CASSYTYRGGSYEQYF

d_call: TRBD2
v_call: TRBV9
clone_size: few
j_call: TRBJ2-5
cdr3_nt: TGTGCCAGCAGCGTCGGCGGGAGCTACCAAGAGACCCAGCACTTC
cdr3_aa: CASSVGGSYQETQHF

d_call: NA
v_call: TRBV27
clone_size: NA
j_call: TRBJ2-5
cdr3_nt: TGTGCCAGCAGTTTAGGGCAGGGGAAGGCAGAGACCCAGCACTTC
cdr3_aa: CASSLGQGKAETQHF

d_call: NA
v_call: TRBV5-5
clone_size: NA
j_call: TRBJ2-7
cdr3_nt: TGTGCCAGCAGCTCGTGGGGGGCGGGAGCGGACTACGAGCAGTACTTC
cdr3_aa: CASSSWGAGADYEQYF

d_call: NA
v_call: TRBV30
clone_size: few
j_call: TRBJ2-5
cdr3_nt: TGTGCCTGGGGCGGGGAGACCCAGTACTTC
cdr3_aa: CAWGGETQYF

d_call: TRBD1
v_call: TRBV29-1
clone_size: NA
j_call: TRBJ1-2
cdr3_nt: TGCAGCGACGGCGGGACAGGAAGATTAAGGGACTATGGCTACACCTTC
cdr3_aa: CSDGGTGRLRDYGYTF

d_call: NA
v_call: TRBV29-1
clone_size: few
j_call: TRBJ2-7
cdr3_nt: TGCAGCGTGGAAACAGGTAACCCCTACGAGCAGTACTTC
cdr3_aa: CSVETGNPYEQYF

d_call: TRBD2
v_call: TRBV25-1
clone_size: few
j_call: TRBJ2-1
cdr3_nt: TGTGCCAGCAGTGGAGAGTCCCTAGCGGGGGCCCGCAATGAGCAGTTCTTC
cdr3_aa: CASSGESLAGARNEQFF

d_call: TRBD1
v_call: TRBV14
clone_size: NA
j_call: TRBJ1-6
cdr3_nt: TGTGCCAGCAGCCAAGGGACAGGGTATTCACCCCTCCACTTT
cdr3_aa: CASSQGTGYSPLHF

d_call: NA
v_call: TRBV7-9
clone_size: NA
j_call: TRBJ2-7
cdr3_nt: TGTGCCAGCAGCTTACAGGGAACCTACGAGCAGTACTTC
cdr3_aa: CASSLQGTYEQYF

d_call: NA
v_call: TRBV7-9
clone_size: once
j_call: TRBJ1-5
cdr3_nt: TGTGCCAGCAGTTCGGAAAGAGGCAATCAGCCCCAGCATTTT
cdr3_aa: CASSSERGNQPQHF

d_call: NA
v_call: TRBV18
clone_size: NA
j_call: TRBJ2-5
cdr3_nt: TGTGCCAGCTCACCACGGGGGAACCAAGAGACCCAGTACTTC
cdr3_aa: CASSPRGNQETQYF

d_call: NA
v_call: TRBV20-1
clone_size: NA
j_call: TRBJ2-1
cdr3_nt: TGCAGTGCTAGAGATTGGTCGGCTAGTTCTGGCGGTGAGCAGTTCTTC
cdr3_aa: CSARDWSASSGGEQFF

d_call: TRBD1
v_call: TRBV4-3
clone_size: NA
j_call: TRBJ1-1
cdr3_nt: TGCGCCAGCAGCCAAAGACAGGGTAGCACTGAAGCTTTCTTT
cdr3_aa: CASSQRQGSTEAFF